This T cell receptor beta chain is drawn from a study of CD8+ T cells in alopecia areata. The overall study: Percent affected scalp area, the SALT score, rated treated patients' severity. Study-wide points: Sequencing of scalp samples also includes resident alphabeta T cells from normal skin.

Sequencing templates came from extracted RNA that was reverse transcribed into cDNA. The table came from immunoSEQ multiplex PCR; TCRdb's copy has only in-frame clones and leaves some out. The sample shows approximately 180,000 clones, approximately 67% of them seen only once. V was trimmed by 3 bases and J by 4 bases, leaving 14 bases between them. This CDR3 is built from 15 residues. Per the germline V gene, CDR1 is SGDLS and CDR2 is YYNGEE. Concerning this clone itself: Its antigen remains unidentified.

The treatment denotes: oral pan-JAK inhibitor, 5-10 mg twice daily. The clonotype was recovered from a human donor with alopecia areata. The chain couples TRBV9 to TRBJ2-1, with a possible D match to TRBD1 (6 bases). The material sequenced was CD4+ T cells sorted from blood, taken around week 50, from a patient treated with tofacitinib. The CDR3 loop reads CASSARTVPYNEQFF. Here the CDR3 DNA reads TGTGCCAGCAGCGCACGGACAGTACCATACAATGAGCAGTTCTTC.